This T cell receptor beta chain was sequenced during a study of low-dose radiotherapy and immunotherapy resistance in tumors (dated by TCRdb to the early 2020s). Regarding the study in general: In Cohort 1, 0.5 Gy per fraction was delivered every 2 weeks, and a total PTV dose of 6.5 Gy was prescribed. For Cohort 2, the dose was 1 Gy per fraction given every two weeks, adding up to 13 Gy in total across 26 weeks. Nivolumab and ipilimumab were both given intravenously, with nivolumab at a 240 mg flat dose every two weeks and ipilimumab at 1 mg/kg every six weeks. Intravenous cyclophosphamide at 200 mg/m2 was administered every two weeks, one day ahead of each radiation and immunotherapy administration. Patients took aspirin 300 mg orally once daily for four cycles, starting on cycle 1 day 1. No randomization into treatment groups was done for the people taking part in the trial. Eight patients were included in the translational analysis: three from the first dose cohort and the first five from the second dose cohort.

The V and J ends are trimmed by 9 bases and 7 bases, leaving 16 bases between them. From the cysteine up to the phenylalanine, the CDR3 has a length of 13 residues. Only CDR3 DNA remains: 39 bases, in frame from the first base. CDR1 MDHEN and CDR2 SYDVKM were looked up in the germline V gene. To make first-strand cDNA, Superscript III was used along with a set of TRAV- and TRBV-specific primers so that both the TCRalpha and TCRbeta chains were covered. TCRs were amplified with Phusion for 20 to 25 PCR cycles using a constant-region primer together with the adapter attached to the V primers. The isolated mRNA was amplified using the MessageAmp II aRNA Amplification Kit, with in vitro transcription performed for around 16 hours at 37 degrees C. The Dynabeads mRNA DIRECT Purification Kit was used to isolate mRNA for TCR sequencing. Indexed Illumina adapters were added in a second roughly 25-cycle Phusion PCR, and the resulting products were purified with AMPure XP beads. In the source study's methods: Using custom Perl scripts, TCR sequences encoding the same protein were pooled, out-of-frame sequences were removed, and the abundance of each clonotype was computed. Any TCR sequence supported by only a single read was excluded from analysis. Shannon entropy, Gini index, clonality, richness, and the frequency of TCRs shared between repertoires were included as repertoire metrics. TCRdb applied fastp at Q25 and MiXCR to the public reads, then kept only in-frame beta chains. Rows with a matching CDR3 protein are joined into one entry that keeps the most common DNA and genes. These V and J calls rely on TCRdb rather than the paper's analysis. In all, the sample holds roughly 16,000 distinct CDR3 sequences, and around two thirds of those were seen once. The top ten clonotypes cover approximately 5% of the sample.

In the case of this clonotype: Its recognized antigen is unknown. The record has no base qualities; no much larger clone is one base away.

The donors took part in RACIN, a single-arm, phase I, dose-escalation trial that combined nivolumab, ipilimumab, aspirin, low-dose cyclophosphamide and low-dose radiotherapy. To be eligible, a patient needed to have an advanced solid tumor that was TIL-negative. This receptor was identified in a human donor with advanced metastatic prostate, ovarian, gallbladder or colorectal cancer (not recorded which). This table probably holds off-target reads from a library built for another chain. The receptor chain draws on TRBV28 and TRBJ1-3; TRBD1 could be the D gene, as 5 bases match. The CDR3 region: CARKRGGSNTIYF. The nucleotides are TGTGCCAGAAAAAGGGGTGGAAGCAACACCATATATTTT.